These 22 T cell receptor beta chains were sequenced from one sample in a study of blood T cell repertoires in COVID-19. Method: immunoSEQ multiplex PCR; TCRdb's copy keeps in-frame clones and lacks some. The sample has about 81,000 clones, roughly 80% seen once. The sequenced sample was peripheral blood. Receptors originate from a human donor in a cohort sampled during active COVID-19.

V gene TRBV4-1 combines with J gene TRBJ2-7; 8 bases line up with TRBD1. Germline CDR1 reads MGHRA; CDR2 reads YSYEKL. V trimming: 3 bases; J trimming: 3 bases; junction bases outside the gene matches: 4. The CDR3 extends over 14 amino acids. The CDR3 region is CASSQTGQGYEQYF. CDR3 nucleotides: TGCGCCAGCAGCCAGACAGGACAGGGCTACGAGCAGTACTTC.

V gene TRBV7-9 combines with J gene TRBJ2-5; weak D call: TRBD1 (5 bases). The V end was cut by 3 bases, the J end by 0 bases, with 14 bases between. Germline lookup yields CDR1 SEHNR and CDR2 FQNEAQ (reference sequence). CDR3 length equals 16 residues. The CDR3 DNA reads TGTGCCAGCAGCTTTTCCAGGACAACGTACCAAGAGACCCAGTACTTC. It specifies CASSFSRTTYQETQYF.

This chain connects TRBV28 to TRBJ1-4, with 10 bases lining up with TRBD1. Germline V gene data show CDR1 as MDHEN and CDR2 as SYDVKM. The CDR3 runs to 16 residues. Losses at the gene ends were 2 bases for V and 6 bases for J; bases not matched to a gene: 6. In DNA form, the CDR3 reads TGTGCCAGCAGTTTACCTCCGGGACAGGGGCATGAAAAACTGTTTTTT. Protein product: CASSLPPGQGHEKLFF.

The chain employs TRBV14 and TRBJ1-3; D is ambiguous. V was shortened by 0 bases and J by 4 bases, with 4 bases between the two germline ends. Per the germline V gene, CDR1 is SGHDN and CDR2 is FVKESK. This CDR3 has 13 residues. The CDR3 sequence is CASSQERGNTIYF. The CDR3 region has the DNA TGTGCCAGCAGCCAAGAGCGGGGAAACACCATATATTTT.

The chain uses TRBV10-3 and TRBJ1-1; possibly TRBD1 for D (5 bases). The V end lost 7 bases, the J end lost 4 bases, and 13 bases lay between the germline ends. CDR3 length equals 13 residues. CDR1 and CDR2 from the germline V gene are ENHRY and SYGVKD. The CDR3 here is CAITPGGGTEAFF. The DNA for the CDR3 is TGTGCCATCACTCCCGGGGGGGGCACTGAAGCTTTCTTT.

This clone has only one observation. The V call is TRBV5-6, the J call TRBJ2-2; a possible D gene is TRBD1 (6 bases). The CDR3 length is 14 residues. CDR1 is SGHDT, CDR2 YYEEEE, per germline. V was pared by 4 bases and J by 1 base, with 8 bases between. CDR3 coding DNA: TGTGCCAGCAGCCCGGGACAGAACACCGGGGAGCTGTTTTTT. Encoded protein: CASSPGQNTGELFF.

This chain joins TRBV2 and TRBJ1-1, with D unresolved. The CDR3 contains 13 residues. From germline, CDR1 is SNHLY and CDR2 FYNNEI. The V end lost 6 bases, the J end lost 1 base, and 9 bases lay between the germline ends. The CDR3 sequence is CASRALGNTEAFF. The DNA of the CDR3 is TGTGCCAGCAGAGCGCTGGGGAACACTGAAGCTTTCTTT.

V is TRBV6-1 and J is TRBJ2-1; tentative D call: TRBD2 (5 bases). V was shortened by 1 base and J by 8 bases, with 9 bases between the two germline ends. Germline assignment: CDR1 MNHNS and CDR2 SASEGT. The CDR3 is 13 residues long. DNA for the CDR3: TGTGCCAGCAGTGAAGGGACTCATTATGAGCAGTTCTTC. Translation gives CASSEGTHYEQFF.

The chain joins TRBV7-3 to TRBJ2-3; 9 bases match TRBD2. Germline V gene lookup returns CDR1 SGHTA and CDR2 FQGTGA. The CDR3 has 16 residues. Losses at the gene ends were 0 bases for V and 1 base for J; bases not matched to a gene: 2. The CDR3 sequence is CASSLTVAGGTDTQYF. Written as DNA, the CDR3 is TGTGCCAGCAGCTTAACGGTAGCGGGGGGCACAGATACGCAGTATTTT.

This clone was detected only a few times. The V and J genes are TRBV4-2 and TRBJ2-1; 11 bases align to TRBD2. Per germline, CDR1 LGHNA and CDR2 YNFKEQ. The junction had 11 bases not matched to a gene; V was cut back by 3 bases and J by 13 bases. This CDR3 has 15 residues. CDR3 sequence (DNA): TGTGCCAGCAGCCAGCTGGGACTAGCGGACCTGGACCAGTTCTTC. Translation gives CASSQLGLADLDQFF.

The V call is TRBV4-1, the J call TRBJ2-4; 10 positions agree with TRBD1. V lost 0 bases, J lost 0 bases, and 11 bases stayed unmatched. Germline V gene data show CDR1 as MGHRA and CDR2 as YSYEKL. CDR3 length: 20 residues. The CDR3 reads CASSQDSGTGALIAKNIQYF. CDR3 nucleotides: TGCGCCAGCAGCCAAGACTCCGGGACAGGGGCTTTAATAGCCAAAAACATTCAGTACTTC.

The chain has TRBV15 and TRBJ2-7; no firm D call. The germline V and J ends were trimmed by 3 bases and 3 bases, with 18 bases remaining between them. This CDR3 contains 16 residues. In germline, CDR1 is LNHNV, CDR2 YYDKDF (reference sequence). The CDR3 spells CATSSQHLTNHYEQYF. The CDR3 DNA reads as TGTGCCACCAGCAGTCAGCACTTAACTAACCACTACGAGCAGTACTTC.

The chain combines TRBV11-3 with TRBJ2-3, with 11 bases fitting TRBD1. The CDR3 sequence is 16 residues long. The V gene end was trimmed by 3 bases and the J gene end by 4 bases; junction bases not matched to a gene: 6. Looked up from germline, CDR1 is SGHNT and CDR2 is YENEEA. CDR3 nucleotide sequence: TGTGCCAGCAGCTTGAAGGACAGGGGGCGCTCAGATACGCAGTATTTT. Translating it yields CASSLKDRGRSDTQYF.

V usage is TRBV5-1 and J usage is TRBJ2-3; 9 bases agree with TRBD1. The CDR3 sequence is 16 residues long. V lost 7 bases, J lost 6 bases, and 15 bases stayed unmatched. The V gene's germline CDR1 is SGHRS and CDR2 YFSETQ. CDR3 nucleotide sequence: TGCGCCAGCTTTTTGGAACCGGGACAGGGTTTTGATACGCAGTATTTT. It translates to CASFLEPGQGFDTQYF.

V and J are TRBV19 and TRBJ2-2; tentative D call: TRBD2 (6 bases). Germline CDR1 is LNHDA and CDR2 is SQIVND (reference sequence). The germline V and J ends were trimmed by 3 bases and 3 bases, with 17 bases remaining between them. The CDR3 is 17 residues long. The CDR3 region is CASSISPRRGDTGELFF. In DNA, the CDR3 is TGTGCCAGTAGTATCTCCCCCAGGAGGGGCGACACCGGGGAGCTGTTTTTT.

This chain joins TRBV7-6 and TRBJ2-3; TRBD2 might be the D (6 bases). The CDR3 totals 13 residues. Germline V gene lookup returns CDR1 SGHVS and CDR2 FNYEAQ. With 5 bases removed from V and 1 base from J, the gap between germline ends came to 7 bases. The CDR3 loop is CASSRGGTDTQYF. DNA of the CDR3: TGTGCCAGCAGCCGCGGGGGCACAGATACGCAGTATTTT.

This clone was observed a single time. The V and J genes are TRBV7-9 and TRBJ2-3, with TRBD2 matching 10 bases. The ends lost 5 bases at V and 2 bases at J; junction bases unmatched: 10. The CDR3 has 17 residues. Germline V gene data show CDR1 as SEHNR and CDR2 as FQNEAQ (reference sequence). CDR3 sequence (DNA): TGTGCCAGCAGCCCCAAAACTAGCGGGGCATACACAGATACGCAGTATTTT. Protein sequence: CASSPKTSGAYTDTQYF. Combining the CDR3 with reference TRBV7-9 and TRBJ2-3 gives the whole variable domain DTGVSQNPRHKITKRGQNVTFRCDPISEHNRLYWYRQTLGQGPEFLTYFQNEAQLEKSRLLSDRFSAERPKGSFSTLEIQRTEQGDSAMYLCASSPKTSGAYTDTQYFGPGTRLTVL.

The chain joins TRBV2 to TRBJ1-2; no reliable D call. The V end lost 2 bases, the J end lost 2 bases, and 6 bases lay between the germline ends. Germline CDR1 is SNHLY and CDR2 is FYNNEI. The CDR3 runs 13 residues. CDR3 DNA sequence: TGTGCCAGCAGTGAAAGGCGGAACTATGGCTACACCTTC. This sequence encodes CASSERRNYGYTF.

The chain has TRBV5-1 and TRBJ2-3; D gene ambiguous. The germline V and J ends were trimmed by 4 bases and 6 bases, with 9 bases remaining between them. Germline V gene sequence: CDR1 SGHRS, CDR2 YFSETQ. The CDR3 extends over 12 amino acids. CDR3 amino acids: CASSNELDTQYF. For the CDR3, the DNA is TGCGCCAGCAGCAATGAGCTGGATACGCAGTATTTT.

This sequence joins TRBV21-1 and TRBJ1-5; the table's D call, TRBD1, has no DNA check behind it. TRBV21-1 is classified as a pseudogene. The CDR3 contains 18 residues. The CDR3 DNA follows: TGTGCCAGCAGCAAAGAGGGGCTTAACTTGAATAGCAATCAGCCCCAGCATTTT. Its protein is CASSKEGLNLNSNQPQHF.

This clone has at least ten counts. The rearrangement links TRBV27 to TRBJ1-6; D call uncertain. The CDR3 has 15 amino acids. V was cut by 8 bases and J by 6 bases, with 17 bases left in between. CDR1 is MNHEY and CDR2 is SMNVEV in the germline V gene (reference sequence). CDR3 DNA sequence: TGTGCCAGCCGATACGAGGCAAGAATTAATTCACCCCTCCACTTT. Encoded protein: CASRYEARINSPLHF.

The chain combines TRBV6-5 with TRBJ2-5; 8 bases line up with TRBD1. The V and J ends lost 5 bases and 1 base, in that order; junction bases with no gene match: 6. The CDR3 extends over 15 amino acids. Germline lookup yields CDR1 MNHEY and CDR2 SVGAGI. This chain's CDR3 is CASSPRGQTQETQYF. The CDR3 DNA is TGTGCCAGCAGTCCCAGGGGGCAAACCCAAGAGACCCAGTACTTC.